This passage covers 26 T cell receptor beta chains from one sample sequenced in a study of glioma-infiltrating T cells (dated by TCRdb to about 2016). Sequenced using an Illumina MiSeq. TCR alpha and beta CDR3 regions were amplified with the iRepertoire nested amplicon-rescue multiplex PCR (arm-PCR) platform from RNA. TCRdb reprocessed the public reads (quality trimming at Q25 with fastp, clone calling with MiXCR) and kept in-frame beta chains. When rows share a CDR3 protein, they turn into one entry using the most common DNA and genes. Counted in this sample were about 400,000 distinct CDR3 sequences; around 45% of them appeared once. Approximately 12% of the sample lies in the top ten. The material sequenced was glioma tissue, nonneoplastic brain tissue, or PBMCs (not recorded which). Source of these receptors: a human donor with low-grade glioma or glioblastoma, undergoing nonglioma brain surgery, or in good health (not recorded which).

This clonotype was detected ten times or more. The chain couples TRBV7-2 to TRBJ1-2, with a weak D call TRBD1 (6 bases). The CDR3 consists of 14 residues. CDR1 is SGHTA, CDR2 FQGNSA, per germline. With 5 bases removed from V and 5 bases from J, the gap between germline ends came to 15 bases. The CDR3 loop reads CASSQGRGGYGYTF. Here the CDR3 DNA reads TGTGCCAGCAGCCAAGGACGAGGGGGGTATGGCTACACCTTC. Using reference TRBV7-2 and TRBJ1-2 for the parts outside the CDR3, the full variable domain is GAGVSQSPSNKVTEKGKDVELRCDPISGHTALYWYRQSLGQGLEFLIYFQGNSAPDKSGLPSDRFSAERTGGSVSTLTIQRTQQEDSAVYLCASSQGRGGYGYTFGSGTRLTVV.

This clonotype has a handful of counts. V is TRBV4-2 and J is TRBJ2-1; 9 positions match TRBD2. V was clipped by 1 base and J by 8 bases; unmatched bases: 6. Germline V CDR1 and CDR2: LGHNA, YNFKEQ. The CDR3 sequence is 15 residues long. The CDR3 is CASSQVREGPHEQFF. In DNA form, the CDR3 reads TGTGCCAGCAGCCAAGTGCGGGAGGGCCCGCATGAGCAGTTCTTC.

About this clonotype: This may be a read error: a much more frequent sequence differs by one nucleotide. This chain joins TRBV6-6 and TRBJ2-7, with D uncertain. The CDR3 totals 14 residues. CDR1 and CDR2 from the germline V gene are MNHNY and SVGAGI (reference sequence). The CDR3 DNA reads as TGTGCCAGCAGGAGGCTAAGGTACTCCTACGAGCAGCACTTC. It specifies CASRRLRYSYEQHF.

Concerning this clonotype itself: A much bigger clone sits one base away, suggesting this may be a read error. The chain employs TRBV6-1 and TRBJ2-7; tentatively, D is TRBD1 (6 bases). In germline, CDR1 is MNHNS, CDR2 SASEGT. The CDR3 is 13 amino acids. Trimming cost V 6 bases and J 6 bases, with 15 bases left between them. CDR3 protein: CASRATGRCEQYF. The CDR3 DNA sequence: TGTGCCAGCAGGGCTACAGGGAGATGCGAGCAGTACTTC.

The CDR3 DNA reads as TGTGCTAGTGGTTTTGGACCCGACCTAAGCTATGGCTACACCTTC. Amino acid sequence: CASGFGPDLSYGYTF. This chain connects TRBV12-5 to TRBJ1-2; no firm D call. Trimming took off 3 bases at V and 4 bases at J, with 15 bases between the two ends. The CDR3 sequence is 15 residues long. Germline V gives CDR1 LGHNT, CDR2 FRNRAP.

This clonotype was found many times. This sequence joins TRBV2 and TRBJ1-5; no clear D. Germline V lookup: CDR1 SNHLY, CDR2 FYNNEI. CDR3 length: 13 residues. Trimming removed 6 bases from V and 6 bases from J, with 12 bases in between. The CDR3 bases are TGTGCCAGCAGGAGCGGGGAAATTCAGCCCCAGCATTTT. Protein: CASRSGEIQPQHF.

To note about this clonotype: Since no conserved phenylalanine or tryptophan closes the CDR3, a read error is the likely cause. The rearrangement links TRBV4-2 to TRBJ1-1, with D perhaps TRBD1 (5 bases). Germline CDR1 is LGHNA and CDR2 is YNFKEQ. The germline V and J ends were trimmed by 0 bases and 7 bases, with 18 bases remaining between them. The CDR3 spans 16 residues. CDR3 sequence reads: CASSQELVAGGGEAFL. The CDR3 nucleotides read TGTGCCAGCAGCCAAGAATTGGTCGCCGGGGGAGGTGAAGCTTTCCTT.

The chain recombines TRBV28 with TRBJ2-7, with TRBD2 matching 13 bases. Germline CDR1 MDHEN, CDR2 SYDVKM. The CDR3 runs 16 residues. V dropped 6 bases and J dropped 1; count of bases not matched to a gene: 6. CDR3 sequence reads: CASSAPGLAGSYEQYF. CDR3 coding DNA: TGTGCCAGCAGCGCCCCGGGACTAGCGGGGTCCTACGAGCAGTACTTC. Combining the CDR3 with reference TRBV28 and TRBJ2-7 gives the whole variable domain DVKVTQSSRYLVKRTGEKVFLECVQDMDHENMFWYRQDPGLGLRLIYFSYDVKMKEKGDIPEGYSVSREKKERFSLILESASTNQTSMYLCASSAPGLAGSYEQYFGPGTRLTVT.

This clonotype was detected a few times. The chain couples TRBV7-2 to TRBJ2-7; D gene uncertain. Looked up from germline, CDR1 is SGHTA and CDR2 is FQGNSA. The CDR3 is made up of 13 amino acids. V gave up 5 bases and J gave up 0 bases, with 8 bases separating them. CDR3 sequence (DNA): TGTGCCAGCAGCCTCCACCCCTCCTACGAGCAGTACTTC. It specifies CASSLHPSYEQYF.

This clonotype was observed a handful of times. The chain recombines TRBV19 with TRBJ2-2; 8 nucleotides align to TRBD1. This CDR3 region has 16 residues. Germline V gene sequence: CDR1 LNHDA, CDR2 SQIVND (reference sequence). J gave up 2 bases and V 3 bases, and 5 bases lay outside the gene matches. CDR3 nucleotides: TGTGCCAGTAGTATGGTACAGGGGGTCAACACCGGGGAGCTGTTTTTT. It codes for CASSMVQGVNTGELFF.

A note on this clonotype: Germline is not matched at one junction end, which may reflect a read error. V and J are TRBV4-2 and TRBJ2-1; 7 bases align to TRBD2. The CDR3 is 14 amino acids. Germline assignment: CDR1 LGHNA and CDR2 YNFKEQ. The CDR3 is CASSNLAADGEQLF. The CDR3 coding sequence is TGTGCCAGCAGCAATCTAGCGGCGGACGGTGAGCAGCTCTTC.

In this sample, this clonotype turned up a few times. The chain joins TRBV24-1 to TRBJ1-5; 10 nucleotides line up with TRBD1. CDR1 is KGHDR and CDR2 is SFDVKD in the germline V gene. CDR3 size: 14 residues. After removal of 7 bases from V and 5 bases from J, the junction contained 4 bases not matched to a gene. CDR3 residues: CATSPGTGDQPQHF. CDR3 nucleotides: TGTGCCACCAGCCCCGGGACAGGGGATCAGCCCCAGCATTTT.

Notes on this clonotype: One end of the junction varies from germline; a read error may be responsible. This chain uses TRBV6-2 or TRBV6-3 with TRBJ2-3, with TRBD1 matching over 7 bases. There are 13 residues in the CDR3. In germline, CDR1 is MNHEY, CDR2 SVGEGT. The CDR3, as DNA: TGTGCCAGCAGCCCAACAGGGGCAGATATGCAGTATTTT. Its translation is CASSPTGADMQYF.

In its sample, this clonotype was seen once. V usage is TRBV3-1 and J usage is TRBJ2-7; 11 bases align to TRBD2. V was pared by 4 bases and J by 5 bases, with 7 bases of the junction left unmatched. Looked up from germline, CDR1 is LGHDT and CDR2 is YNNKEL (reference sequence). This CDR3 is 15 amino acids long. CDR3 DNA sequence: TGTGCCAGCAGCCCTAGCGGGAGGACCTTCCACGAGCAGTACTTC. This encodes CASSPSGRTFHEQYF.

This clonotype was observed a handful of times. The genes are TRBV6-1 and TRBJ2-7; tentatively, D is TRBD1 or TRBD2 (5 bases each). CDR1 is MNHNS, CDR2 SASEGT, per germline. CDR3 size: 15 residues. Trimming removed 5 bases at V and 7 bases at J, with 21 bases between. The CDR3 DNA reads TGTGCCAGCAGTCATAACCCGGGACGGGGCGAAGAGCAGTACTTC. Its translation: CASSHNPGRGEEQYF.

This clonotype appeared a few times. The chain carries TRBV15 and TRBJ2-7; TRBD1 aligns across 9 bases. This CDR3 spans 14 amino acids. CDR1 is LNHNV, CDR2 YYDKDF, per germline (reference sequence). The V segment lost 7 bases and the J segment 3 bases; nucleotides outside the gene matches: 7. The CDR3 coding sequence is TGTGCCACCACCCCGGACAGGGGAAGCTACGAGCAGTACTTC. Translating gives CATTPDRGSYEQYF.

This clonotype was counted between two and nine times. As DNA, the CDR3 is TGTGCCATCAGGATGGACGGCAACTCTGGAAACACCATATATTTT. Amino acid sequence: CAIRMDGNSGNTIYF. This chain joins TRBV10-3 and TRBJ1-3; D is undetermined. This CDR3 has 15 residues. The V gene's germline CDR1 is ENHRY and CDR2 SYGVKD. V was clipped by 6 bases and J by 0 bases, with 12 bases between them.

The rearrangement uses TRBV4-1 and TRBJ2-3, with D uncertain. The J call may be faulty, since TRBJ2-7 better matches the DNA end. Per germline, CDR1 MGHRA and CDR2 YSYEKL. CDR3 length equals 14 residues. CDR3 bases: TGCGCCAGCAGCCAAGATCTTGGTTTCTACGAGCAGTACTTC. It translates to CASSQDLGFYEQYF.

This clonotype was observed a few times. The CDR3 nucleotides read TGTGCCAGCAGCTTTGTCACCTACGAGCAGTACTTC. This codes for CASSFVTYEQYF. This chain uses TRBV7-2 with TRBJ2-7; D is ambiguous. There are 12 residues in the CDR3. Germline-derived CDR1 and CDR2 are SGHTA and FQGNSA. Trimming cost V 3 bases and J 2 bases, with 5 bases left between them.

This clonotype was seen ten or more times. The chain joins TRBV28 to TRBJ1-1; D gene uncertain. The V gene lost 4 bases and the J gene lost 0 bases, with 15 bases spanning the gap. Germline CDR1 is MDHEN and CDR2 is SYDVKM. This CDR3 is 16 amino acids long. The CDR3 region is CASSYGIGRLNTEAFF. The CDR3 DNA reads as TGTGCCAGCAGTTACGGGATCGGTCGACTGAACACTGAAGCTTTCTTT.

The chain employs TRBV5-1 and TRBJ2-5, with 12 bases matching TRBD2. From germline, CDR1 is SGHRS and CDR2 YFSETQ. The length of the CDR3 is 17 residues. V gave up 1 base and J gave up 1 base; unmatched junction bases: 5. In DNA, the CDR3 is TGCGCCAGCAGCTTGCCCGGGACTAGCGGGCTCCAAGAGACCCAGTACTTC. As protein: CASSLPGTSGLQETQYF.

This chain links TRBV19 with TRBJ1-1, with D uncertain. Deletions cut 5 bases from V and 7 bases from J, with 20 bases between. Germline V lookup: CDR1 LNHDA, CDR2 SQIVND (reference sequence). This CDR3 spans 15 amino acids. The CDR3 DNA is TGTGCCAGTAGTCTCCGGACCGATAGAGTCAGTGAAGCTTTCTTT. It specifies CASSLRTDRVSEAFF.

J is TRBJ2-7 and V is TRBV28; D possibly corresponds to TRBD2 (5 bases). Germline CDR1 reads MDHEN; CDR2 reads SYDVKM. V was pared by 7 bases and J by 5 bases, with 24 bases between. The CDR3 runs to 16 residues. CDR3 bases: TGTGCCAGCACCACCGCAGCGGCCGGGTCTGACCACGAGCAGTACTTC. Translation gives CASTTAAAGSDHEQYF.

In this sample, this clonotype turned up a few times. V usage is TRBV6-2 or TRBV6-3 and J usage is TRBJ2-2, with D possibly TRBD1 on 5 matching bases. The ends were cut back, 4 bases at V and 6 bases at J, with 12 bases in the middle. CDR1 is MNHEY and CDR2 is SVGEGT in the germline V gene. The length of the CDR3 is 14 residues. The CDR3 DNA follows: TGTGCCAGCAGTTTGGGGCTAGACCCCGGGGAGCTGTTTTTT. As protein: CASSLGLDPGELFF.

This clonotype was detected a few times. The chain has TRBV27 and TRBJ2-1; D gene uncertain. This CDR3 has 13 amino acids. Germline values: CDR1 MNHEY, CDR2 SMNVEV (reference sequence). V shed 10 bases and J shed 4 bases, with 14 bases lying between them. CDR3: CATHGRLYNEQFF. The CDR3 DNA reads TGTGCCACCCATGGCCGCTTGTACAATGAGCAGTTCTTC.

The chain has TRBV5-4 and TRBJ2-7; D assignment may be TRBD1 or TRBD2 (6 bases each). CDR1 is SGHNT, CDR2 YYREEE, per germline (reference sequence). The V end lost 4 bases, the J end lost 5 bases, and 19 bases lay between the germline ends. The CDR3 spans 15 residues. CDR3 sequence: CASSGPEGGGDEQYF. The CDR3 coding sequence is TGTGCCAGCAGCGGACCCGAGGGGGGAGGCGACGAGCAGTACTTC.